These 27 T cell receptor beta chains originate from one sample sequenced in a study of early T cells in non-severe SARS-CoV-2 infection. TCRdb redid the calling of the 5' RACE reads with MiXCR, one entry per CDR3 protein. The sample yields tens of thousands of distinct CDR3 sequences, approximately 6.9% seen once. The specimen sequenced was whole blood. These receptors were taken from an adult who was a healthcare worker with PCR-confirmed SARS-CoV-2 infection or an uninfected control (not recorded which).

V gene TRBV20-1 combines with J gene TRBJ1-5; 9 positions match TRBD1. The CDR3 runs 14 residues. The germline V gene encodes CDR1 DFQATT and CDR2 SNEGSKA (reference sequence). The V and J ends lost 6 bases and 5 bases, in that order; junction bases with no gene match: 8. The CDR3 protein is CSAAGQGPHQPQHF. CDR3 bases: TGCAGTGCAGCCGGACAGGGGCCCCATCAGCCCCAGCATTTT.

This sequence joins TRBV29-1 and TRBJ1-2; 8 bases are shared with TRBD1. The ends lost 7 bases at V and 4 bases at J; junction bases unmatched: 5. Germline V gene data show CDR1 as SQVTM and CDR2 as ANQGSEA. The CDR3 consists of 12 residues. The CDR3 spells CSAGQGSYGYTF. The CDR3 DNA follows: TGCAGCGCCGGACAGGGAAGCTATGGCTACACCTTC.

The chain uses TRBV14 and TRBJ1-1; possibly TRBD1 for D (6 bases). CDR3 length: 14 amino acids. The V and J ends lost 4 bases and 5 bases respectively, with 14 bases between them. The germline gives CDR1 SGHDN, CDR2 FVKESK. The CDR3 spells CASSLNREGTEAFF. CDR3 nucleotides: TGTGCCAGCAGCCTCAACAGGGAGGGGACTGAAGCTTTCTTT.

This clonotype was recorded at least ten times. V is TRBV10-3 and J is TRBJ2-1; D is uncertain. The CDR3 is 14 amino acids. Trimming took off 2 bases at V and 5 bases at J, with 10 bases between the two ends. Germline-derived CDR1 and CDR2 are ENHRY and SYGVKD. CDR3 DNA: TGTGCCATCAGTGAGGGACGAACGGACAATGAGCAGTTCTTC. As protein: CAISEGRTDNEQFF.

This clonotype has a count of ten or more. The DNA for the CDR3 is TGTGCCAGCAGCTTAACGAACCCTGTAGGGACAGGGTCTTGGTCTCGGGAGCAGTTCTTC. It encodes CASSLTNPVGTGSWSREQFF. The chain uses TRBV7-3 and TRBJ2-1, with 9 nucleotides matching TRBD1. Germline loops: CDR1 SGHTA, CDR2 FQGTGA. V was pared by 0 bases and J by 10 bases, with 22 bases of the junction left unmatched. This CDR3 comprises 20 residues.

This clonotype was seen at least ten times. This chain connects TRBV25-1 to TRBJ1-3; 9 bases line up with TRBD1. Unmatched junction bases numbered 17, after V lost 3 bases and J lost 5 bases. There are 19 residues in the CDR3. In germline, CDR1 is MGHDK, CDR2 SYGVNS. CDR3 nucleotide sequence: TGTGCCAGCAGTGATCCCGGGACAGGGAATGCGGGGTGGAGAAACACCATATATTTT. This gives the protein CASSDPGTGNAGWRNTIYF.

This clonotype was detected ten times or more. The rearrangement uses TRBV11-2 and TRBJ2-1; D might be TRBD1 or TRBD2, each matching 5 bases. V dropped 2 bases and J dropped 12 bases, with 14 bases sitting between them. From germline, CDR1 is SGHAT and CDR2 FQNNGV. The CDR3 is 13 residues long. DNA for the CDR3: TGTGCCAGCAGCTTACGGCAGGGAGTCTTGCAGTTCTTC. It encodes CASSLRQGVLQFF.

This clonotype was picked up many times. The rearrangement joins TRBV5-6 to TRBJ2-5, with 9 positions matching TRBD2. V was pared by 4 bases and J by 1 base, with 8 bases of the junction left unmatched. Germline V CDR1 and CDR2: SGHDT, YYEEEE. The CDR3 is 16 amino acids. The CDR3 region has the DNA TGTGCCAGCAGCCTACTTAGCGGGAGTGGCCAAGAGACCCAGTACTTC. This codes for CASSLLSGSGQETQYF.

V usage is TRBV7-6 and J usage is TRBJ2-1; perhaps TRBD2 as D (6 bases). CDR3 length equals 16 residues. Trimming stripped 2 bases from V and 6 bases from J, with 17 bases between. Germline V gene sequence: CDR1 SGHVS, CDR2 FNYEAQ. CDR3 residues: CASSLREPTFGNEQFF. CDR3 DNA sequence: TGTGCCAGCAGCTTACGGGAGCCGACTTTCGGCAATGAGCAGTTCTTC.

This clonotype rates as medium-sized (0.01 to 0.1%). The chain carries TRBV10-2 and TRBJ2-5; D not resolved. Trimming took 0 bases from V and 1 from J, leaving 12 bases between them. The length of the CDR3 is 16 residues. Germline CDR1 WSHSY, CDR2 SAAADI. The CDR3 region has the DNA TGCGCCAGCAGTGAGTCGTTCCGGGTCCTCCAAGAGACCCAGTACTTC. This sequence encodes CASSESFRVLQETQYF.

This clonotype has more than one count but fewer than ten. The chain is built from TRBV5-1 and TRBJ2-7, with D possibly TRBD1 on 6 matching bases. Germline V gene sequence: CDR1 SGHRS, CDR2 YFSETQ. The CDR3 consists of 14 residues. V was shortened by 4 bases and J by 2 bases, with 13 bases between the two germline ends. DNA of the CDR3: TGCGCCAGCAGCCGAGGACAGCAGACCTACGAGCAGTACTTC. Amino acids: CASSRGQQTYEQYF.

At least ten counts were recorded for this clonotype. V gene TRBV12-3 or TRBV12-4 combines with J gene TRBJ2-1, with TRBD1 matching over 7 bases. V was clipped by 6 bases and J by 7 bases; unmatched bases: 3. CDR3 size: 12 residues. The CDR3 is CASSSTGNEQFF. The CDR3 DNA sequence: TGTGCCAGCAGCTCGACAGGGAATGAGCAGTTCTTC.

This clonotype ranks as medium-sized. The V gene is TRBV20-1, the J gene TRBJ2-5; 10 nucleotides align to TRBD1. V lost 2 bases and J lost 2; bases outside the gene matches: 8. Germline V lookup: CDR1 DFQATT, CDR2 SNEGSKA (reference sequence). There are 16 residues in the CDR3. The CDR3 loop is CSARFPDRGQQETQYF. The CDR3 DNA reads as TGCAGTGCTAGATTTCCCGACAGGGGGCAACAAGAGACCCAGTACTTC.

This clonotype was observed at least ten times. This rearrangement joins TRBV21-1 to TRBJ2-7. TRBV21-1 is annotated as a pseudogene. The CDR3 extends over 10 amino acids. For the CDR3, the DNA is TGTGCCAGCAGCGACTACGAGCAGTACTTC. Its protein product is CASSDYEQYF.

This clonotype showed up many times. V usage is TRBV5-1 and J usage is TRBJ2-5; TRBD2 aligns across 8 bases. The ends lost 4 bases at V and 0 bases at J; junction bases unmatched: 11. Germline V gives CDR1 SGHRS, CDR2 YFSETQ. This CDR3 has 17 amino acids. The CDR3 protein is CASSINRSGVNQETQYF. The CDR3 DNA reads as TGCGCCAGCAGCATCAACCGTAGCGGGGTGAACCAAGAGACCCAGTACTTC.

This chain connects TRBV24-1 to TRBJ2-3; D not certain. Trimming pared 1 base from V and 7 bases from J, leaving 8 bases between. This CDR3 is built from 13 residues. Germline lookup yields CDR1 KGHDR and CDR2 SFDVKD. The chain's CDR3 is CATSDFGPNTQYF. DNA of the CDR3: TGTGCCACCAGTGATTTTGGGCCAAATACGCAGTATTTT.

This clonotype was counted at least ten times. The V and J genes are TRBV5-1 and TRBJ1-3; 7 nucleotides align to TRBD1. Germline loops: CDR1 SGHRS, CDR2 YFSETQ. CDR3 length: 14 amino acids. The J segment lost 4 bases and the V segment lost 7 bases, leaving 8 bases of the junction unmatched. The CDR3 spells CASQPGGDGNTIYF. CDR3 DNA: TGCGCCAGCCAGCCAGGGGGTGACGGAAACACCATATATTTT.

This clonotype was counted many times. The V call is TRBV14, the J call TRBJ2-1, with 7 bases lining up with TRBD2. The CDR3 spans 14 residues. Trimming took 7 bases from V and 7 from J; bases not matched to a gene: 10. Germline V lookup: CDR1 SGHDN, CDR2 FVKESK. This CDR3 is CASTAGQGLNEQFF. The DNA of the CDR3 is TGTGCCAGCACCGCCGGGCAGGGACTAAATGAGCAGTTCTTC.

Of note for this clonotype: This CDR3 is missing its conserved last phenylalanine or tryptophan, likely due to a read error. The V gene is TRBV10-3, the J gene TRBJ2-3; 8 bases are a match to TRBD2. V gave up 1 base and J gave up 3 bases; unmatched junction bases: 9. Per germline, CDR1 ENHRY and CDR2 SYGVKD. The CDR3 spans 17 residues. This chain's CDR3 is CAISEFPDSGDTDTQYY. The CDR3 DNA reads as TGTGCCATCAGTGAGTTTCCGGATAGCGGGGATACAGATACGCAGTATTAT.

This clonotype was found many times. The rearrangement links TRBV11-3 to TRBJ2-5; tentative D call: TRBD2 (6 bases). Germline V CDR1 and CDR2: SGHNT, YENEEA. This CDR3 is built from 13 residues. V lost 5 bases to trimming and J lost 4 bases, with 11 bases between them. The CDR3 DNA is TGTGCCAGCAGCCCCCCGGGACTAGAGACCCAGTACTTC. This gives the protein CASSPPGLETQYF.

This clonotype was seen repeatedly, ten times or more. V and J are TRBV20-1 and TRBJ1-5; unclear D gene. This CDR3 is built from 12 residues. Trimming pared 6 bases from V and 0 bases from J, leaving 6 bases between. Germline values: CDR1 DFQATT, CDR2 SNEGSKA (reference sequence). CDR3 in amino acids: CSARDSNQPQHF. Here the CDR3 DNA reads TGCAGTGCGAGGGATAGCAATCAGCCCCAGCATTTT.

The chain joins TRBV2 to TRBJ2-4; D call uncertain. V lost 10 bases and J 0 bases, leaving 16 bases between the germline ends. Germline CDR1 and CDR2: SNHLY and FYNNEI. The CDR3 has 15 amino acids. The CDR3 nucleotides are TGTGCCACGATGACCCGCCCCGGAGCCAAAAACATTCAGTACTTC. Its translation: CATMTRPGAKNIQYF.

This clonotype was recorded many times. The chain employs TRBV27 and TRBJ2-7; 10 nucleotides match TRBD2. There are 13 residues in the CDR3. Germline V gene sequence: CDR1 MNHEY, CDR2 SMNVEV (reference sequence). V dropped 5 bases and J dropped 5; count of bases not matched to a gene: 3. CDR3 coding DNA: TGTGCCAGCAGTGAACTAGCGGGGCACGAGCAGTACTTC. It encodes CASSELAGHEQYF.

This clonotype has a count of ten or more. This rearrangement joins TRBV12-3 or TRBV12-4 to TRBJ2-7; D unresolved. This CDR3 contains 13 residues. V lost 4 bases and J 0 bases, leaving 7 bases between the germline ends. CDR3 coding DNA: TGTGCCAGCAGTTCTCGAGTCTCCTACGAGCAGTACTTC. Its protein is CASSSRVSYEQYF.

This clonotype has a count of ten or more. The J gene is TRBJ2-2, the V gene TRBV6-5; 15 bases agree with TRBD2. Trimming cost V 4 bases and J 0 bases; bases outside gene matches: 6. The CDR3 sequence is 19 residues long. Germline values: CDR1 MNHEY, CDR2 SVGAGI. The CDR3 loop reads CASSSPGLAGGANTGELFF. CDR3 coding DNA: TGTGCCAGCAGTTCTCCGGGACTAGCGGGGGGCGCGAACACCGGGGAGCTGTTTTTT.

The sample holds many counts of this clonotype. The chain recombines TRBV27 with TRBJ1-2; D unclear. The CDR3 extends over 13 amino acids. The V end was cut by 3 bases, the J end by 3 bases, with 8 bases between. In germline, CDR1 is MNHEY, CDR2 SMNVEV (reference sequence). The CDR3 DNA is TGTGCCAGCAGTTTTAATCGCGACTATGGCTACACCTTC. Its protein product is CASSFNRDYGYTF.

This clonotype was seen ten or more times. Written as DNA, the CDR3 is TGTGCCACCAGTGATTGGTCCCGCACTGAAGCTTTCTTT. Translation gives CATSDWSRTEAFF. This chain links TRBV24-1 with TRBJ1-1, with D uncertain. Germline-derived CDR1 and CDR2 are KGHDR and SFDVKD. V lost 2 bases and J 4 bases, leaving 7 bases between the germline ends. This CDR3 is built from 13 residues.